Each of the 26 T cell receptor beta chains below was sequenced from the same sample in a study of blood T cell repertoires in COVID-19. The method was immunoSEQ multiplex PCR; TCRdb's version includes in-frame clones alone and lacks a portion of them. The sample contains more than 65,000 clones, around three quarters of which appear only once. The sequenced material came from peripheral blood. Receptors originate from a woman at least 80 years old with active or convalescent COVID-19.

This chain's CDR3 is CASRDREAYEQYF. The CDR3 DNA sequence: TGTGCCAGCAGGGACAGGGAAGCCTACGAGCAGTACTTC. The chain couples TRBV25-1 to TRBJ2-7; 8 bases are shared with TRBD1. V trimming: 6 bases; J trimming: 2 bases; junction bases outside the gene matches: 3. CDR1 is MGHDK, CDR2 SYGVNS, per germline. This CDR3 region has 13 residues.

This clone has a handful of counts. This chain connects TRBV28 to TRBJ1-2; 8 bases agree with TRBD1. Trimming removed 7 bases from V and 7 bases from J; junction bases left unmatched: 14. This CDR3 has 15 residues. Per the germline V gene, CDR1 is MDHEN and CDR2 is SYDVKM. CDR3 amino acids: CASKETGDLAGGYTF. CDR3 coding DNA: TGTGCCAGCAAAGAGACAGGGGACTTAGCCGGTGGCTACACCTTC.

The chain is built from TRBV7-2 and TRBJ2-4; 7 nucleotides align to TRBD1. Germline trimming cut 4 bases from V and 7 bases from J; bases unmatched to any gene: 10. The CDR3 consists of 15 residues. Germline V gene lookup returns CDR1 SGHTA and CDR2 FQGNSA. The CDR3 nucleotides are TGTGCCAGCAGCTACGAAGGGGGCGAGGGGAACATTCAGTACTTC. Its translation: CASSYEGGEGNIQYF.

The chain combines TRBV28 with TRBJ2-5, with 7 bases matching TRBD1. Germline V gene lookup returns CDR1 MDHEN and CDR2 SYDVKM. The CDR3 totals 14 residues. V dropped 5 bases and J dropped 4; count of bases not matched to a gene: 7. DNA for the CDR3: TGTGCCAGCAGTCGTCCAGGGGGTCCAGAGACCCAGTACTTC. Protein sequence: CASSRPGGPETQYF.

The rearrangement joins TRBV29-1 to TRBJ1-1; D gene uncertain. Germline CDR1 is SQVTM and CDR2 is ANQGSEA. Trimming removed 4 bases from V and 1 base from J, with 13 bases in between. The CDR3 consists of 14 residues. The CDR3 bases are TGCAGCGTTGCTCCCCGAATGAGGAACACTGAAGCTTTCTTT. It codes for CSVAPRMRNTEAFF.

A few counts support this clone. The V and J genes are TRBV3-1 (or the pseudogene TRBV3-2) and TRBJ1-6; possible D gene TRBD1, 6 bases. CDR1 is LGHDT and CDR2 is YNNKEL in the germline V gene (reference sequence). CDR3 length equals 14 residues. Trimming took 1 base from V and 9 from J, leaving 10 bases between them. CDR3 DNA sequence: TGTGCCAGCAGCCAAGGCAGGGGTGGTTCACCCCTCCACTTT. Its protein is CASSQGRGGSPLHF.

The V gene is TRBV5-4, the J gene TRBJ1-6; D perhaps matches TRBD1 (6 bases). The CDR3 spans 16 residues. Germline lookup yields CDR1 SGHNT and CDR2 YYREEE (reference sequence). V gave up 2 bases and J gave up 9 bases, with 18 bases separating them. The CDR3 is CASSLQQGSGTSPLHF. The CDR3 region has the DNA TGTGCCAGCAGCTTACAACAGGGAAGTGGAACTTCACCCCTCCACTTT. The full variable domain, with the rest looked up from reference TRBV5-4 and TRBJ1-6, is ETGVTQSPTHLIKTRGQQVTLRCSSQSGHNTVSWYQQALGQGPQFIFQYYREEENGRGNFPPRFSGLQFPNYSSELNVNALELDDSALYLCASSLQQGSGTSPLHFGNGTRLTVT.

This rearrangement joins TRBV5-6 to TRBJ2-3; D not resolved. Germline loops: CDR1 SGHDT, CDR2 YYEEEE. CDR3 length equals 12 residues. Deletions cut 4 bases from V and 5 bases from J, with 8 bases between. CDR3 region: CASSPGRDTQYF. Written as DNA, the CDR3 is TGTGCCAGCAGCCCCGGTAGAGATACGCAGTATTTT. Variable domain in full (rest from reference TRBV5-6 and TRBJ2-3): DAGVTQSPTHLIKTRGQQVTLRCSPKSGHDTVSWYQQALGQGPQFIFQYYEEEERQRGNFPDRFSGHQFPNYSSELNVNALLLGDSALYLCASSPGRDTQYFGPGTRLTVL.

CDR3 sequence: CASSSTGTYGYTF. The CDR3 nucleotides are TGTGCCAGCAGCTCCACAGGTACCTATGGCTACACCTTC. The chain is built from TRBV9 and TRBJ1-2; possibly TRBD1 for D (5 bases). V lost 4 bases and J 4 bases, leaving 11 bases between the germline ends. The germline V gene encodes CDR1 SGDLS and CDR2 YYNGEE. The CDR3 runs to 13 residues.

The V gene is TRBV19, the J gene TRBJ1-5; TRBD1 aligns across 8 bases. V dropped 6 bases and J dropped 5; count of bases not matched to a gene: 3. Germline V gene lookup returns CDR1 LNHDA and CDR2 SQIVND (reference sequence). There are 13 residues in the CDR3. The CDR3, as DNA: TGTGCCAGTAGACAGACAGGGGATCAGCCCCAGCATTTT. This gives the protein CASRQTGDQPQHF.

The chain carries TRBV6-5 and TRBJ2-5; 9 bases fit TRBD1. The germline V gene has CDR1 MNHEY and CDR2 SVGAGI. This CDR3 contains 14 residues. V lost 8 bases, J lost 2 bases, and 6 bases stayed unmatched. The CDR3 protein is CASDRDREQETQYF. CDR3 coding DNA: TGTGCCAGCGACCGGGACAGGGAGCAAGAGACCCAGTACTTC.

This clone has more than one count but fewer than ten. V usage is TRBV6-4 and J usage is TRBJ1-2; TRBD1 matches 7 bases. The germline V gene encodes CDR1 MRHNA and CDR2 SNTAGT. J gave up 7 bases and V 6 bases, and 5 bases lay outside the gene matches. The CDR3 sequence is 12 residues long. DNA of the CDR3: TGTGCCAGCAGAACAGGGGATAGTGGCTACACCTTC. It is translated as CASRTGDSGYTF.

The chain is built from TRBV27 and TRBJ1-1; 9 bases agree with TRBD1. Losses at the gene ends were 6 bases for V and 0 bases for J; bases not matched to a gene: 8. The CDR3 is made up of 16 amino acids. Per the germline V gene, CDR1 is MNHEY and CDR2 is SMNVEV (reference sequence). The CDR3, as DNA: TGTGCCAGCAGCCCCCGGGACAGGGACTTGAACACTGAAGCTTTCTTT. Translation: CASSPRDRDLNTEAFF.

This chain links TRBV29-1 with TRBJ1-6, with 7 bases matching TRBD1. Germline CDR1 is SQVTM and CDR2 is ANQGSEA. Trimming at V came to 4 bases and at J to 9 bases, leaving 12 bases not matched to a gene. The CDR3 extends over 15 amino acids. The CDR3 reads CSVAEGARDGSPLHF. The CDR3 nucleotides read TGCAGCGTTGCCGAGGGGGCGCGCGACGGTTCACCCCTCCACTTT. The complete variable domain, with remaining parts taken from reference TRBV29-1 and TRBJ1-6, reads SAVISQKPSRDICQRGTSLTIQCQVDSQVTMMFWYRQQPGQSLTLIATANQGSEATYESGFVIDKFPISRPNLTFSTLTVSNMSPEDSSIYLCSVAEGARDGSPLHFGNGTRLTVT.

The genes are TRBV28 and TRBJ1-1, with D unresolved. V was trimmed by 5 bases and J by 2 bases, leaving 12 bases between them. CDR1 MDHEN and CDR2 SYDVKM come from the germline V gene. This CDR3 region has 14 residues. CDR3 coding DNA: TGTGCCAGCAGTCTCCAAGCCCTAAACACTGAAGCTTTCTTT. Amino acid sequence: CASSLQALNTEAFF.

The rearrangement uses TRBV5-1 and TRBJ2-1, with D possibly TRBD1 on 6 matching bases. The germline CDR1 and CDR2 sequences are SGHRS and YFSETQ. Trimming cost V 0 bases and J 6 bases, with 13 bases left between them. CDR3 length equals 15 residues. This CDR3 reads CASSLVGLQGNEQFF. The CDR3 coding sequence is TGCGCCAGCAGCTTGGTGGGTCTACAGGGCAATGAGCAGTTCTTC.

This clone has just one count. A single base separates this from a much larger clone, so it may be a read error. The V gene is TRBV4-1, the J gene TRBJ1-2; D is unclear. This CDR3 comprises 15 residues. V gave up 11 bases and J gave up 2 bases, with 21 bases separating them. The germline gives CDR1 MGHRA, CDR2 YSYEKL. This chain's CDR3 is CARRHDSRENYGYTF. Here the CDR3 DNA reads TGCGCCCGCCGCCACGACTCCCGGGAGAACTATGGCTACACCTTC.

The V gene is TRBV6-1, the J gene TRBJ2-7, with no clear D. The CDR3 spans 14 residues. Germline CDR1 reads MNHNS; CDR2 reads SASEGT. V was shortened by 2 bases and J by 3 bases, with 11 bases between the two germline ends. In nucleotides, the CDR3 is TGTGCCAGCAGTGAACAGCGACTTAGCTACGAGCAGTACTTC. Translation gives CASSEQRLSYEQYF.

This chain uses TRBV5-1 with TRBJ1-1; tentatively, D is TRBD1 (5 bases). CDR1 is SGHRS and CDR2 is YFSETQ in the germline V gene. V was shortened by 2 bases and J by 5 bases, with 13 bases between the two germline ends. This CDR3 spans 14 amino acids. CDR3 residues: CASSFGAASTEAFF. CDR3 in DNA: TGCGCCAGCAGCTTTGGGGCCGCGAGTACTGAAGCTTTCTTT.

The V gene is TRBV7-6, the J gene TRBJ2-2, with D uncertain. Trimming took off 2 bases at V and 5 bases at J, with 12 bases between the two ends. Per the germline V gene, CDR1 is SGHVS and CDR2 is FNYEAQ. CDR3 length: 15 amino acids. This CDR3 is CASSLYHSSTGELFF. The CDR3 DNA is TGTGCCAGCAGCTTATATCACAGTTCTACCGGGGAGCTGTTTTTT.

The chain recombines TRBV5-6 with TRBJ1-2; 7 nucleotides agree with TRBD1. Germline lookup yields CDR1 SGHDT and CDR2 YYEEEE. The CDR3 extends over 14 amino acids. The ends lost 0 bases at V and 7 bases at J; junction bases unmatched: 6. CDR3 nucleotide sequence: TGTGCCAGCAGCTTGGAGGGGCCAGGGGGTGGCTACACCTTC. Translation: CASSLEGPGGGYTF.

The V gene is TRBV7-2, the J gene TRBJ2-2; 9 nucleotides match TRBD2. V dropped 6 bases and J dropped 5; count of bases not matched to a gene: 10. The CDR3 has 16 amino acids. Germline V lookup: CDR1 SGHTA, CDR2 FQGNSA. The CDR3 loop reads CASSLRGGAETGELFF. DNA of the CDR3: TGTGCCAGCAGTCTTCGCGGGGGGGCCGAAACCGGGGAGCTGTTTTTT.

The chain is built from TRBV6-6 and TRBJ1-2; D may be TRBD1 (5 bases). This CDR3 is 13 amino acids long. The V end lost 5 bases, the J end lost 5 bases, and 12 bases lay between the germline ends. Per the germline V gene, CDR1 is MNHNY and CDR2 is SVGAGI (reference sequence). The DNA of the CDR3 is TGTGCCAGCAGTATGGGGCAGGGTTATGGCTACACCTTC. Its protein is CASSMGQGYGYTF.

The chain has TRBV30 and TRBJ2-3, with 8 nucleotides matching TRBD1. The germline CDR1 and CDR2 sequences are GTSNPN and SVGIG (reference sequence). V shed 0 bases, J shed 3 bases, and the junction held 8 bases outside the gene matches. This CDR3 has 16 residues. The CDR3 coding sequence is TGTGCCTGGAGTGTAGGAGTGGACAGGGAAACAGATACGCAGTATTTT. It is translated as CAWSVGVDRETDTQYF.

The chain combines TRBV6-4 with TRBJ2-3; 7 nucleotides agree with TRBD1. The CDR3 runs to 13 residues. Germline-derived CDR1 and CDR2 are MRHNA and SNTAGT. The trim removed 6 bases at V and 3 bases at J, leaving 3 bases unmatched. CDR3 DNA: TGTGCCAGCAGAGGGGGCTCAACAGATACGCAGTATTTT. This encodes CASRGGSTDTQYF.

The chain employs TRBV7-6 and TRBJ2-2; D may be TRBD2 (5 bases). Germline CDR1 reads SGHVS; CDR2 reads FNYEAQ. V was cut by 3 bases and J by 0 bases, with 11 bases left in between. This CDR3 contains 16 residues. In DNA, the CDR3 is TGTGCCAGCAGCTTGTTTGGAGGCGCGAACACCGGGGAGCTGTTTTTT. Its protein is CASSLFGGANTGELFF.